The 32 T cell receptor beta chains in this list originate from one sample, sequenced in a study of identical twins. TCRdb reanalysed the 5' RACE reads using MiXCR and keeps one entry per CDR3 protein. Among approximately 1.8 million distinct CDR3 sequences, less than 40% were seen once, and the ten largest hold approximately 0.25%. The sample taken for sequencing was cord blood. These receptors came from a newborn girl in good health.

This clonotype was picked up many times. This chain uses TRBV12-3 or TRBV12-4 with TRBJ2-1, with 8 bases identical to TRBD2. Trimming removed 5 bases from V and 6 bases from J; junction bases left unmatched: 9. CDR3 length: 15 residues. The chain's CDR3 is CASSMSGRGGNEQFF. CDR3 DNA: TGTGCCAGCAGTATGAGCGGGAGAGGGGGCAATGAGCAGTTCTTC.

J is TRBJ2-7 and V is TRBV6-6; 8 bases are a match to TRBD1. In germline, CDR1 is MNHNY, CDR2 SVGAGI (reference sequence). V lost 2 bases, J lost 7 bases, and 10 bases stayed unmatched. CDR3 length: 15 amino acids. The CDR3 sequence is CASSYQDRVYNEQYF. CDR3 nucleotides: TGTGCCAGCAGTTACCAGGACAGGGTCTACAATGAGCAGTACTTC.

The table lists this clonotype with a count of one. One end of the junction fails to match germline, which may point to a read error. This chain uses TRBV4-2 with TRBJ2-1; 9 nucleotides align to TRBD2. The CDR3 loop spans 16 amino acids. Germline V gene sequence: CDR1 LGHNA, CDR2 YNFKEQ. CDR3 coding DNA: TGTGCCAGCAGCCAAGGGAGGAGCGGGGGGCTCAATGAGCGGTTCTTC. Encoded protein: CASSQGRSGGLNERFF.

This chain uses TRBV5-1 with TRBJ2-3; D is possibly TRBD1 (5 bases). The CDR3 consists of 14 residues. Trimming took 4 bases from V and 4 from J, leaving 13 bases between them. Germline-derived CDR1 and CDR2 are SGHRS and YFSETQ. The CDR3 nucleotides read TGCGCCAGCAGCCTACAGGAGTTCTCAGATACGCAGTATTTT. As protein: CASSLQEFSDTQYF. Full variable domain (missing parts from reference TRBV5-1 and TRBJ2-3): KAGVTQTPRYLIKTRGQQVTLSCSPISGHRSVSWYQQTPGQGLQFLFEYFSETQRNKGNFPGRFSGRQFSNSRSEMNVSTLELGDSALYLCASSLQEFSDTQYFGPGTRLTVL.

This chain links TRBV7-9 with TRBJ1-1; D gene unclear. The CDR3 runs 15 residues. V dropped 0 bases and J dropped 1 base, with 9 bases sitting between them. Germline lookup yields CDR1 SEHNR and CDR2 FQNEAQ (reference sequence). CDR3 region: CASSLAGRSNTEAFF. Written as DNA, the CDR3 is TGTGCCAGCAGCTTAGCCGGACGGTCGAACACTGAAGCTTTCTTT.

In the case of this clonotype: A read error is possible here, since a much larger clone lies one base away. J is TRBJ1-2 and V is TRBV6-5; D perhaps matches TRBD1 (5 bases). The CDR3 has 14 residues. Per germline, CDR1 MNHEY and CDR2 SVGAGI. The CDR3 sequence is CASSNGGWSYGCTF. DNA for the CDR3: TGTGCCAGCAGTAACGGGGGGTGGAGCTATGGCTGCACCTTC.

This clonotype was counted a few times. This sequence joins TRBV24-1 and TRBJ2-4; D may match TRBD1 or TRBD2 (5 bases each). V lost 3 bases and J 1 base, leaving 9 bases between the germline ends. Germline values: CDR1 KGHDR, CDR2 SFDVKD. The CDR3 is 15 amino acids. In DNA, the CDR3 is TGTGCCACCAGTGATGGGACCGCCGCCAAAAACATTCAGTACTTC. Its translation: CATSDGTAAKNIQYF.

Worth noting for this clonotype: At one end, the junction sequence differs from germline, possibly due to a read error. V and J are TRBV5-1 and TRBJ2-7; D gene unclear. This CDR3 comprises 12 residues. Germline V gene data show CDR1 as SGHRS and CDR2 as YFSETQ. CDR3 protein: CAGSLASYEQYF. CDR3 sequence (DNA): TGCGCCGGCAGCTTGGCCTCCTACGAGCAGTACTTC. The entire variable domain, with the rest obtained from reference TRBV5-1 and TRBJ2-7, is as follows: KAGVTQTPRYLIKTRGQQVTLSCSPISGHRSVSWYQQTPGQGLQFLFEYFSETQRNKGNFPGRFSGRQFSNSRSEMNVSTLELGDSALYLCAGSLASYEQYFGPGTRLTVT.

The rearrangement joins TRBV29-1 to TRBJ1-2, with TRBD1 identical over 8 bases. Unmatched junction bases numbered 12, after V lost 6 bases and J lost 9 bases. This CDR3 contains 13 residues. CDR1 SQVTM and CDR2 ANQGSEA come from the germline V gene. The CDR3 DNA follows: TGCAGCGTGGGGGACAGGAGAAGGTATAGCTACACCTTC. The encoded protein is CSVGDRRRYSYTF.

This clonotype was seen only a few times. The V and J genes are TRBV7-6 and TRBJ2-3, with D uncertain. Germline V CDR1 and CDR2: SGHVS, FNYEAQ. V lost 2 bases and J lost 3, with 12 bases in between. The CDR3 extends over 15 amino acids. Written as DNA, the CDR3 is TGTGCCAGCAGCTTAAGGCCTAGTCGGACAGATACGCAGTATTTT. Residues: CASSLRPSRTDTQYF.

The chain employs TRBV20-1 and TRBJ2-1; TRBD2 matches at 12 bases. The length of the CDR3 is 15 residues. Germline V gene lookup returns CDR1 DFQATT and CDR2 SNEGSKA (reference sequence). V was clipped by 5 bases and J by 8 bases; unmatched bases: 10. CDR3 loop: CSARFPSGGAHEQFF. The CDR3 DNA reads TGCAGTGCTCGTTTCCCTAGCGGGGGGGCCCATGAGCAGTTCTTC.

The gene calls are TRBV29-1 and TRBJ2-2; TRBD2 matches at 7 bases. The germline CDR1 and CDR2 sequences are SQVTM and ANQGSEA. J gave up 1 base and V 3 bases, and 2 bases lay outside the gene matches. The CDR3 consists of 14 residues. CDR3 DNA sequence: TGCAGCGTTGAGGGACTACTGAACACCGGGGAGCTGTTTTTT. Amino acids: CSVEGLLNTGELFF.

The rearrangement links TRBV20-1 to TRBJ1-2; D remains ambiguous. Trimming shortened V by 7 bases and J by 5 bases, and 8 bases separated the two germline ends. Germline V gene data show CDR1 as DFQATT and CDR2 as SNEGSKA (reference sequence). This CDR3 spans 10 amino acids. The DNA for the CDR3 is TGCAGTGTTCCCGCTTATGGCTACACCTTC. It translates to CSVPAYGYTF.

The J gene is TRBJ2-5, the V gene TRBV20-1; D remains ambiguous. The ends were cut back, 6 bases at V and 2 bases at J, with 13 bases in the middle. The germline V gene has CDR1 DFQATT and CDR2 SNEGSKA (reference sequence). The length of the CDR3 is 13 residues. This CDR3 is CSAGPALQETQYF. The CDR3 coding sequence is TGCAGTGCGGGCCCAGCCTTACAAGAGACCCAGTACTTC.

This clonotype showed up many times. The rearrangement joins TRBV7-2 to TRBJ2-1; TRBD2 agrees at 11 bases. The CDR3 consists of 16 residues. Germline CDR1 reads SGHTA; CDR2 reads FQGNSA. The V gene end was trimmed by 1 base and the J gene end by 4 bases; junction bases not matched to a gene: 3. This CDR3 reads CASSLVSSGGYNEQFF. CDR3 nucleotide sequence: TGTGCCAGCAGCTTAGTCTCTAGCGGGGGGTACAATGAGCAGTTCTTC.

This clonotype was seen a handful of times. This sequence joins TRBV16 and TRBJ2-7; D is undetermined. This CDR3 has 15 residues. Germline V gene sequence: CDR1 KGHSY, CDR2 FQNENV. Trimming pared 0 bases from V and 0 bases from J, leaving 9 bases between. The CDR3 sequence: CASSQSRWGSYEQYF. CDR3 DNA: TGTGCCAGCAGCCAATCGAGGTGGGGCTCCTACGAGCAGTACTTC.

This clonotype was observed many times. V usage is TRBV12-3 or TRBV12-4 and J usage is TRBJ2-3, with D uncertain. CDR3 length equals 14 residues. The V gene lost 3 bases and the J gene lost 6 bases, with 13 bases spanning the gap. The CDR3 DNA follows: TGTGCCAGCAGTTTCTATCGCCAGAGGGATACGCAGTATTTT. Translating it yields CASSFYRQRDTQYF.

The chain links TRBV2 to TRBJ2-1, with a weak D call TRBD1 (6 bases). Germline V gives CDR1 SNHLY, CDR2 FYNNEI. The CDR3 has 15 residues. V dropped 6 bases and J dropped 8 bases, with 20 bases sitting between them. The CDR3 here is CASSVLRAKGDEQFF. CDR3 sequence (DNA): TGTGCCAGCAGCGTCCTTAGGGCCAAGGGGGATGAGCAGTTCTTC. Together with reference TRBV2 and TRBJ2-1, the CDR3 gives the full variable domain: EPEVTQTPSHQVTQMGQEVILRCVPISNHLYFYWYRQILGQKVEFLVSFYNNEISEKSEIFDDQFSVERPDGSNFTLKIRSTKLEDSAMYFCASSVLRAKGDEQFFGPGTRLTVL.

This clonotype was observed at least ten times. The CDR3 bases are TGTGCCAGCAGCGTATCCCAGGACGCCTCGTACGAGCAGTACTTC. Amino acid sequence: CASSVSQDASYEQYF. V is TRBV7-2 and J is TRBJ2-7; D unclear. Germline V gene sequence: CDR1 SGHTA, CDR2 FQGNSA. The CDR3 length is 15 residues. Between the trimmed V and J ends, which lost 5 bases and 4 bases, there was a span of 18 bases.

The chain links TRBV20-1 to TRBJ2-7; possible D gene TRBD1, 6 bases. CDR3 length: 13 residues. CDR1 is DFQATT, CDR2 SNEGSKA, per germline (reference sequence). V was clipped by 4 bases and J by 7 bases, with 17 bases between them. The CDR3 nucleotides are TGCAGTGCTATAATACCGGGACAAAGGGAGCAGTACTTC. It is translated as CSAIIPGQREQYF.

The J gene is TRBJ2-1, the V gene TRBV13; D may be TRBD2 (5 bases). TRBJ2-7 explains the end of the DNA better; the J call may be wrong. Germline CDR1 reads PRHDT; CDR2 reads FYEKMQ (reference sequence). The CDR3 covers 15 residues. CDR3 bases: TGTGCCAGCAGCTTAGACCGGAGGAACTACAATGAGCAGTACTTC. Translated, it gives CASSLDRRNYNEQYF.

The V gene is TRBV20-1, the J gene TRBJ2-1; 8 bases are shared with TRBD2. TRBJ2-7 matches the DNA end more closely, so the J call is doubtful. Germline V lookup: CDR1 DFQATT, CDR2 SNEGSKA (reference sequence). The CDR3 extends over 18 amino acids. The CDR3 sequence is CSASTGSGRAGSYNEQYF. Written as DNA, the CDR3 is TGCAGTGCCAGTACAGGGTCCGGGAGGGCCGGGTCCTACAATGAGCAGTACTTC.

This clonotype was counted many times. The rearrangement links TRBV12-3 or TRBV12-4 to TRBJ1-1; 10 bases match TRBD1. The trim removed 5 bases at V and 5 bases at J, leaving 5 bases unmatched. The CDR3 is 14 amino acids. CDR3 sequence (DNA): TGTGCCAGCAGTACGACAGGGGGCATAACTGAAGCTTTCTTT. It encodes CASSTTGGITEAFF.

This clonotype was detected only a few times. CDR3 nucleotide sequence: TGTGCCAGCAGCCCGACAGGGAGCAATTCACCCCTCCACTTT. It encodes CASSPTGSNSPLHF. The chain employs TRBV3-1 and TRBJ1-6; TRBD1 aligns across 7 bases. This CDR3 has 14 amino acids. Germline V gives CDR1 LGHDT, CDR2 YNNKEL (reference sequence). V was pared by 4 bases and J by 7 bases, with 4 bases of the junction left unmatched.

This clonotype has more than one count but fewer than ten. The genes are TRBV29-1 and TRBJ2-7; D is possibly TRBD1 (5 bases). V lost 2 bases and J 1 base, leaving 12 bases between the germline ends. CDR1 is SQVTM, CDR2 ANQGSEA, per germline. CDR3 size: 14 residues. The CDR3: CSVESQGLSYEQYF. CDR3 nucleotide sequence: TGCAGCGTTGAATCGCAGGGTCTTTCCTACGAGCAGTACTTC.

The chain links TRBV2 to TRBJ1-5; 7 bases are a match to TRBD1. V was pared by 2 bases and J by 4 bases, with 8 bases of the junction left unmatched. This CDR3 has 16 amino acids. Germline assignment: CDR1 SNHLY and CDR2 FYNNEI. CDR3 DNA sequence: TGTGCCAGCAGTGAATTAACAGGGGCCTTTAATCAGCCCCAGCATTTT. This translates into CASSELTGAFNQPQHF.

As regards this clonotype: A read error is the likely source, as a far larger clone sits one nucleotide away. The chain carries TRBV20-1 and TRBJ2-1, with 8 bases lining up with TRBD2. The junction had 3 bases not matched to a gene; V was cut back by 1 base and J by 10 bases. Germline V gene sequence: CDR1 DFQATT, CDR2 SNEGSKA (reference sequence). The CDR3 consists of 12 residues. The chain's CDR3 is CSARGTSYEQFF. Here the CDR3 DNA reads TGCAGTGCTAGAGGGACTAGCTACGAGCAGTTCTTC.

The chain combines TRBV29-1 with TRBJ1-1; a weak D match, TRBD1 (6 bases). Trimming shortened V by 3 bases and J by 8 bases, and 13 bases separated the two germline ends. CDR3 size: 12 residues. Germline lookup yields CDR1 SQVTM and CDR2 ANQGSEA. The CDR3 loop is CSVEAGDPEAFF. The CDR3, as DNA: TGCAGCGTTGAGGCAGGGGACCCCGAAGCTTTCTTT.

With regard to this clonotype: One end of the junction varies from germline; a read error may be responsible. V and J are TRBV7-2 and TRBJ2-3, with TRBD2 as a possible D gene (7 bases). Germline assignment: CDR1 SGHTA and CDR2 FQGNSA. CDR3 length: 16 residues. The CDR3 loop reads CASSSLAGASTDTQYF. CDR3 in DNA: TGCGCCAGCAGCTCTTTGGCGGGGGCGAGCACAGATACGCAGTATTTT.

Details on this clonotype: This may arise from a read error, as a much more abundant clone is one base away. This chain uses TRBV28 with TRBJ1-6; D is unresolved. CDR3 length equals 11 residues. Germline-derived CDR1 and CDR2 are MDHEN and SYDVKM. Here the CDR3 reads CASSFNSPLPF. The CDR3 region has the DNA TGTGCCAGCAGTTTTAATTCACCCCTCCCCTTT.

The chain couples TRBV20-1 to TRBJ2-1, with 14 bases matching TRBD2. CDR1 and CDR2 from the germline V gene are DFQATT and SNEGSKA (reference sequence). The CDR3 sequence is 15 residues long. V lost 6 bases, J lost 7 bases, and 8 bases stayed unmatched. The CDR3 DNA reads TGCAGTGCCCCCCGACTAGCGGGAGGGCGTAATGAGCAGTTCTTC. This sequence encodes CSAPRLAGGRNEQFF.

A few counts support this clonotype. The chain has TRBV12-5 and TRBJ2-3; 7 bases fit TRBD1. Germline CDR1 and CDR2: LGHNT and FRNRAP. V was clipped by 6 bases and J by 0 bases; unmatched bases: 12. The CDR3 spans 17 residues. In DNA, the CDR3 is TGTGCTAGTGGCCGATGGACAGGCCCGTCTAGCACAGATACGCAGTATTTT. Protein sequence: CASGRWTGPSSTDTQYF.